These 8 T cell receptor beta chains were sequenced from one sample in a study of blood T cell repertoires in COVID-19. Method: immunoSEQ multiplex PCR; TCRdb's copy keeps in-frame clones and lacks some. The sample includes about 350,000 clones, approximately 84% of them seen just once. The sequenced sample consisted of PBMCs or T cells enriched from blood (not recorded which). The receptors come from a woman between 25 and 40 years old who had recovered from COVID-19.

The chain carries TRBV6-6 and TRBJ2-7; tentatively, D is TRBD2 (5 bases). There are 14 residues in the CDR3. Trimming pared 5 bases from V and 0 bases from J, leaving 11 bases between. Germline CDR1 is MNHNY and CDR2 is SVGAGI (reference sequence). CDR3 bases: TGTGCCAGCAGTGATGGCGGGCCCTCCTACGAGCAGTACTTC. This gives the protein CASSDGGPSYEQYF.

The V gene is TRBV24-1, the J gene TRBJ1-5; D gene ambiguous. This CDR3 region has 14 residues. Trimming left V 6 bases short and J 0 bases short, with 8 bases between. Germline CDR1 KGHDR, CDR2 SFDVKD. CDR3 protein: CATSPGVSNQPQHF. DNA of the CDR3: TGTGCCACCAGTCCGGGAGTTAGCAATCAGCCCCAGCATTTT.

This clone was found a few times. The rearrangement uses TRBV28 and TRBJ1-6; D may be TRBD1 (5 bases). V lost 9 bases and J lost 10, with 19 bases in between. The length of the CDR3 is 14 residues. Germline V gives CDR1 MDHEN, CDR2 SYDVKM. CDR3 residues: CASREGREGSPLHF. CDR3 sequence (DNA): TGTGCCAGTCGGGAGGGCAGGGAAGGATCACCCCTCCACTTT.

V and J are TRBV7-8 and TRBJ2-7, with a tentative D call TRBD2 (6 bases). Germline V gives CDR1 SGHVS, CDR2 FQNEAQ. V was clipped by 7 bases and J by 4 bases, with 14 bases between them. There are 13 residues in the CDR3. CDR3 in DNA: TGTGCCAGCACCCTGGGAGGAGTTTACGAGCAGTACTTC. Encoded protein: CASTLGGVYEQYF.

This chain links TRBV24-1 with TRBJ2-2, with 8 bases lining up with TRBD1. Germline-derived CDR1 and CDR2 are KGHDR and SFDVKD. The CDR3 consists of 15 residues. After removal of 12 bases from V and 1 base from J, the junction contained 9 bases not matched to a gene. The CDR3 region is CAPSRTGGNTGELFF. DNA for the CDR3: TGTGCCCCCTCCCGAACAGGGGGGAACACCGGGGAGCTGTTTTTT.

The rearrangement joins TRBV6-4 to TRBJ2-5, with a tentative D call TRBD2 (5 bases). The V gene lost 4 bases and the J gene lost 5 bases, with 17 bases spanning the gap. Per the germline V gene, CDR1 is MRHNA and CDR2 is SNTAGT. The CDR3 loop spans 15 amino acids. CDR3 loop: CASSVSKGSEETQYF. The CDR3 bases are TGTGCCAGCAGTGTCTCGAAAGGGAGCGAGGAGACCCAGTACTTC.

This chain joins TRBV27 and TRBJ2-2; D might be TRBD2 (5 bases). Germline-derived CDR1 and CDR2 are MNHEY and SMNVEV (reference sequence). V was clipped by 7 bases and J by 3 bases, with 18 bases between them. The CDR3 is made up of 16 amino acids. The CDR3 sequence is CASKQGIGGDTGELFF. In DNA, the CDR3 is TGTGCCAGCAAACAAGGGATCGGAGGCGACACCGGGGAGCTGTTTTTT.

The rearrangement links TRBV3-1 (or the pseudogene TRBV3-2) to TRBJ2-5; D possibly corresponds to TRBD2 (6 bases). Looked up from germline, CDR1 is LGHDT and CDR2 is YNNKEL (reference sequence). V dropped 3 bases and J dropped 0 bases, with 11 bases sitting between them. This CDR3 is 15 amino acids long. For the CDR3, the DNA is TGTGCCAGCAGCCACGGAGGGTTAAACCAAGAGACCCAGTACTTC. Its translation: CASSHGGLNQETQYF.